A single T cell receptor (beta chain) is shown here with its context. No cognate antigen has been identified for it. No per-base quality is available; no much larger clone lies one base away. This sample was sequenced with an Illumina NovaSeq 6000. TCRalpha and TCRbeta cDNA libraries were built by 5'RACE with constant-segment primers, adding sample barcodes and unique molecular identifiers. RNA was extracted from every sample with Trizol reagent. Amplification of the libraries took two PCR steps, and the second step added a second sample barcode plus Illumina TruSeq adapters. Sequencing of libraries was performed on an Illumina NovaSeq with 2 x 150 bp paired-end reads. The authors' analysis ran thus. Demultiplexing of reads and collapsing into UMI-guided consensus sequences were performed with migec v1.2.7. Using mixcr v2.1.11, the UMI consensuses were aligned to TRA and TRB V and J templates and assembled into clonotypes. Clonotypes were classified as expanded or contracted when called significant by both edgeR and NoisET, with noise models trained on biological replicates. For edgeR calls, the thresholds were a false discovery rate-adjusted p below 0.01 and a log2 fold-change of 1. PCA with hierarchical clustering of max-normalized trajectories of the 1000 most abundant clonotypes was used as exploratory dynamics analysis. Separately sequenced CD4+ and CD8+ repertoires were used to assign the CD4 or CD8 phenotype of responding clones. TCRdb reprocessing: public reads trimmed at Q25 with fastp, clones called with MiXCR, in-frame beta chains kept. CDR3 protein duplicates are merged, each entry listing the most common genes and DNA. The authors' filters were not applied to this entry. The sample table contains 500,000 to 550,000 distinct CDR3 sequences; only one count was recorded for over 20% of them. The top ten constitute about an eighth of the sample.

V loses 6 bases at its end and J loses 3 bases; junction bases beyond the gene matches: 8. From the germline V gene, CDR1 is SNHLY and CDR2 is FYNNEI. The cysteine opens and the phenylalanine closes a CDR3 of 15 amino acids. The read is trimmed to its CDR3 DNA, 45 bases read in frame from base 1. The data originate from a study of T-cell memory formation after mild COVID-19 (dated by TCRdb to about 2021). Turning to the overall study: Most TCR sequence clusters were specific to one of the two donors. The cohort was made up of two young adult volunteers, one female and one male, who were previously healthy. In two donors, T-cell clones that expanded and contracted after mild COVID-19 were tracked by sequencing TCRalpha and TCRbeta repertoires over time.

Ficoll-Paque density gradient centrifugation was the method used to isolate PBMCs. Overall study outcomes, separate from this receptor: Contracting CD4+ clones were found mainly in CM and EM memory subsets, while CD8+ clones were enriched in EMRA. SARS-CoV-2 specificity of the second-wave clones peaking on day 37 was not confirmed. Some responding clones were found in pre-infection memory, which suggests that pre-existing cross-reactive memory T cells took part in the SARS-CoV-2 response. The study covered only a couple of mild cases, and larger cohorts including severe cases with pre-infection samples were considered necessary. Balanced CD4/CD8 phenotypes were observed for clones contracting from day 15 to 85, whereas a bias towards CD4+ was observed for a second wave of clones expanding from day 15 to 37.

Material for sequencing was PBMCs or a T cell subset sorted from them (not recorded which). This TCR came from an adult woman who had mild COVID-19 (a few samples of this study predate the infection). The sample titles of this study are shuffled in the database, so cell type and time point are left out; the donor was told from shared clones. The V and J genes are TRBV2 and TRBJ2-7, with 10 bases aligning to TRBD1. The DNA is TGTGCCAGCAGCAACCGGGACAGGGGCGGCTACGAGCAGTACTTC. It translates to CASSNRDRGGYEQYF.